A single sample is the source of the 6 T cell receptor beta chains below, sequenced in a study of neurological immune-mediated disorders. Each CDR3 protein is one row after TCRdb ran MiXCR on the 5' RACE reads. The repertoire consists of tens of thousands of distinct CDR3 sequences, with under 13% occurring once and the leading ten covering 5.3%. Sequencing used PBMCs. The receptors derive from a man in his sixties or seventies with HTLV-1-associated myelopathy (HAM/TSP).

This clonotype was picked up many times. The chain carries TRBV7-3 and TRBJ2-1; D gene ambiguous. V was pared by 1 base and J by 3 bases, with 10 bases between. This CDR3 region has 15 residues. Germline V CDR1 and CDR2: SGHTA, FQGTGA. The CDR3 DNA reads TGTGCCAGCAGCTTAAGTCTTAGTCGCTACAATGAGCAGTTCTTC. The encoded protein is CASSLSLSRYNEQFF.

In its sample, this clonotype was seen many times. For the CDR3, the DNA is TGCGCCAGCGGGGCAATGGACCAGTTAAACATTCAGTACTTC. As protein: CASGAMDQLNIQYF. The chain links TRBV5-1 to TRBJ2-4; D may be TRBD1 (5 bases). V was cut by 7 bases and J by 6 bases, with 17 bases left in between. The CDR3 runs 14 residues. Germline V gene sequence: CDR1 SGHRS, CDR2 YFSETQ. Filled out from reference TRBV5-1 and TRBJ2-4, the complete variable domain reads KAGVTQTPRYLIKTRGQQVTLSCSPISGHRSVSWYQQTPGQGLQFLFEYFSETQRNKGNFPGRFSGRQFSNSRSEMNVSTLELGDSALYLCASGAMDQLNIQYFGAGTRLSVL.

At least ten counts were recorded for this clonotype. The V gene is TRBV5-5, the J gene TRBJ1-1; D gene unclear. The CDR3 has 13 residues. The germline gives CDR1 SGHKS, CDR2 YYEKEE (reference sequence). The ends were cut back, 0 bases at V and 3 bases at J, with 6 bases in the middle. The CDR3 protein is CASSLGVDTEAFF. CDR3 in DNA: TGTGCCAGCAGCTTGGGGGTGGACACTGAAGCTTTCTTT.

This clonotype was seen only a few times. The chain links TRBV5-4 to TRBJ2-3, with TRBD2 as a possible D gene (5 bases). Trimming took off 1 base at V and 4 bases at J, with 13 bases between the two ends. The germline gives CDR1 SGHNT, CDR2 YYREEE (reference sequence). The CDR3 totals 15 residues. The CDR3 region has the DNA TGTGCCAGCAGCTTGCACCCGGACTCGGCAGATACGCAGTATTTT. Its protein is CASSLHPDSADTQYF.

In this sample, this clonotype turned up many times. V usage is TRBV20-1 and J usage is TRBJ1-1, with D possibly TRBD1 on 6 matching bases. This CDR3 comprises 12 residues. The V end was cut by 5 bases, the J end by 7 bases, with 14 bases between. Germline loops: CDR1 DFQATT, CDR2 SNEGSKA (reference sequence). CDR3 nucleotide sequence: TGCAGTGCTCCTCCCAGGGGAATTGAAGCTTTCTTT. It yields the protein CSAPPRGIEAFF.

This clonotype has ten or more counts. The chain combines TRBV12-3 or TRBV12-4 with TRBJ2-7; 11 nucleotides align to TRBD1. V was clipped by 6 bases and J by 5 bases; unmatched bases: 3. This CDR3 contains 13 residues. Here the CDR3 reads CASRGQGANEQYF. The CDR3 DNA follows: TGTGCCAGCAGAGGACAGGGGGCGAACGAGCAGTACTTC.